This T cell receptor (beta chain) derives from a study of blood T cells in healthy people across ages. This clonotype was recorded a few times. A second PCR, run for 7 to 11 cycles, used a sample-barcoded 5' primer plus a J-beta primer mix. TCRdb used MiXCR to reprocess the 5' RACE reads, holding one entry per CDR3 protein. Here the sample spans 650,000 to 1,000,000 distinct CDR3 sequences, about 36% being singletons. After removal of 0 bases from V and 9 bases from J, the junction contained 5 bases not matched to a gene. This CDR3 comprises 14 residues. CDR1 is LNHNV, CDR2 YYDKDF, per germline (reference sequence).

The material sequenced was blood. The chain couples TRBV15 to TRBJ2-4, with TRBD2 matching 7 bases. The clonotype comes from a man aged 18 to 35 in good health. The CDR3 DNA reads as TGTGCCACCAGCAGAGATGGGGAGGGAAGCATTCAGTACTTC. Translation: CATSRDGEGSIQYF.